This entry lists 3 T cell receptor beta chains sequenced from one sample in a study of cytomegalovirus exposure and HLA in healthy donors. Assay: immunoSEQ multiplex PCR; the TCRdb copy retains only in-frame clones and omits some. The sample includes about 180,000 clones, less than 85% of them seen just once. Specimen: PBMCs. The receptors stem from a man aged 18 to 35 in good health and CMV-seropositive.

This chain connects TRBV27 to TRBJ1-2; TRBD1 agrees at 10 bases. V lost 2 bases, J lost 2 bases, and 8 bases stayed unmatched. CDR1 and CDR2 from the germline V gene are MNHEY and SMNVEV (reference sequence). The CDR3 is made up of 17 amino acids. CDR3 sequence reads: CASSLGTGVFPNYGYTF. DNA of the CDR3: TGTGCCAGCAGTTTAGGGACAGGGGTATTCCCCAACTATGGCTACACCTTC.

V is TRBV2 and J is TRBJ2-2; D is unclear. This CDR3 has 14 residues. Germline V CDR1 and CDR2: SNHLY, FYNNEI. V was trimmed by 7 bases and J by 3 bases, leaving 12 bases between them. The CDR3 is CASIPIRDTGELFF. The CDR3 DNA sequence: TGTGCCAGCATCCCTATCCGGGACACCGGGGAGCTGTTTTTT.

The chain uses TRBV10-3 and TRBJ2-7; 13 nucleotides agree with TRBD2. Losses at the gene ends were 3 bases for V and 4 bases for J; bases not matched to a gene: 3. The CDR3 consists of 15 residues. The germline V gene encodes CDR1 ENHRY and CDR2 SYGVKD. CDR3 bases: TGTGCCATCAGTGAAACTAGCGGGAGGGTATACGAGCAGTACTTC. It yields the protein CAISETSGRVYEQYF.